The subject of this entry is one T cell receptor beta chain. A read error may be the cause here, since a much bigger clone is one base away. This entry comes from a study of tumor-infiltrating lymphocytes in primary liver carcinoma. From 500 to 600 ng of total RNA, TCR beta-specific cDNA was reverse-transcribed using a constant-region primer. Slightly modified ARM-PCR served as the procedure for the TCR beta libraries. These libraries came from three rounds of nested multiplex PCR. TCRdb passed the multiplex PCR reads through MiXCR, listing each CDR3 protein once. This table has tens of thousands of distinct CDR3 sequences, around 84% appearing once. Co-extracting RNA and DNA was done with 20-30 mg of unsorted bulk tissue as input. The TCR comes from a middle-aged man with primary liver carcinoma and hepatitis B virus infection. The specimen sequenced was liver tumor tissue from sampling region 3. Subset meaning: tumor region T3, left-lateral pole.

CDR3 bases: TGTGCCAGCATTGGTCCCATCGACGACTACGAGCAGTACTTC. Protein sequence: CASIGPIDDYEQYF. The chain employs TRBV6-1 and TRBJ2-7; no definite D call. CDR1 is MNHNS, CDR2 SASEGT, per germline. Deletions cut 7 bases from V and 3 bases from J, with 16 bases between. This CDR3 is 14 amino acids long.